The 15 T cell receptor beta chains listed next were all sequenced from one sample in a study of identical twins. TCRdb passed the 5' RACE reads through MiXCR, listing each CDR3 protein once. The profile shows hundreds of thousands of distinct CDR3 sequences, roughly 6% of them singletons. The specimen was naive T cells sorted from blood. The receptors stem from a man between 18 and 35 years old in good health.

This clonotype occurred a few times. The V and J genes are TRBV6-1 and TRBJ2-1; 9 bases align to TRBD1. Germline assignment: CDR1 MNHNS and CDR2 SASEGT. V lost 5 bases to trimming and J lost 4 bases; unmatched junction nucleotides: 12. The CDR3 is 17 residues long. CDR3: CASSPPPGQGFYNEQFF. As DNA, the CDR3 is TGTGCCAGCAGTCCCCCCCCGGGACAGGGATTTTACAATGAGCAGTTCTTC.

This clonotype has at least ten counts. The V gene is TRBV20-1, the J gene TRBJ2-1; 9 nucleotides agree with TRBD2. CDR3 length: 16 residues. Per the germline V gene, CDR1 is DFQATT and CDR2 is SNEGSKA (reference sequence). J gave up 4 bases and V 0 bases, and 7 bases lay outside the gene matches. CDR3 in amino acids: CSARDRLAGLYNEQFF. CDR3 DNA sequence: TGCAGTGCTAGAGATCGTCTAGCGGGGCTTTACAATGAGCAGTTCTTC.

This clonotype was counted ten times or more. The rearrangement joins TRBV6-5 to TRBJ2-1; TRBD2 agrees at 13 bases. The CDR3 is 17 residues long. From germline, CDR1 is MNHEY and CDR2 SVGAGI. The J segment lost 2 bases and the V segment lost 4 bases, leaving 5 bases of the junction unmatched. CDR3 in amino acids: CASSFGTSGTTYNEQFF. CDR3 DNA: TGTGCCAGCAGTTTCGGGACTAGCGGGACCACCTACAATGAGCAGTTCTTC.

This clonotype was seen ten or more times. This sequence joins TRBV12-3 or TRBV12-4 and TRBJ1-6, with 7 bases fitting TRBD1. The CDR3 is 15 residues long. Trimming at V came to 7 bases and at J to 4 bases, leaving 7 bases not matched to a gene. Here the CDR3 reads CASKLQGKYNSPLHF. CDR3 sequence (DNA): TGTGCCAGCAAACTACAGGGGAAATATAATTCACCCCTCCACTTT.

This clonotype was seen only a few times. The chain couples TRBV5-5 to TRBJ2-6, with D unresolved. The CDR3 has 16 residues. V gave up 1 base and J gave up 0 bases, with 8 bases separating them. Germline V gives CDR1 SGHKS, CDR2 YYEKEE (reference sequence). The CDR3 sequence: CASSLSVHSGANVLTF. Here the CDR3 DNA reads TGTGCCAGCAGCTTGAGTGTACACTCTGGGGCCAACGTCCTGACTTTC.

This clonotype has only a few counts. The V and J genes are TRBV5-1 and TRBJ2-1; 7 nucleotides agree with TRBD2. The V segment lost 4 bases and the J segment 10 bases; nucleotides outside the gene matches: 11. Germline V CDR1 and CDR2: SGHRS, YFSETQ. The CDR3 totals 14 residues. CDR3 region: CASSLTAKRDEQFF. The CDR3, as DNA: TGCGCCAGCAGCCTGACAGCAAAGCGGGACGAGCAGTTCTTC.

This clonotype was counted a few times. The chain has TRBV12-3 or TRBV12-4 and TRBJ2-7; D unresolved. Trimming left V 9 bases short and J 4 bases short, with 13 bases between. The CDR3 length is 12 residues. CDR3 coding DNA: TGTGCCAGAACCGGCGTCGATTACGAGCAGTACGTC. The encoded protein is CARTGVDYEQYV.

In this sample, this clonotype turned up many times. The chain combines TRBV12-3 or TRBV12-4 with TRBJ2-7, with 7 bases that match TRBD1. This CDR3 contains 16 residues. The V segment lost 3 bases and the J segment 2 bases; nucleotides outside the gene matches: 10. For the CDR3, the DNA is TGTGCCAGCAGTTTCTTGGCCGGGACAGCCCCCTACGAGCAGTACTTC. Encoded protein: CASSFLAGTAPYEQYF.

The chain combines TRBV5-1 with TRBJ2-1; maybe TRBD2 (5 bases). Germline V lookup: CDR1 SGHRS, CDR2 YFSETQ. V was clipped by 3 bases and J by 0 bases, with 10 bases between them. The CDR3 extends over 15 amino acids. The DNA of the CDR3 is TGCGCCAGCAGCTCCTATAGCGACTCCTACAATGAGCAGTTCTTC. Translating gives CASSSYSDSYNEQFF.

The J gene is TRBJ2-1, the V gene TRBV3-1; 7 nucleotides align to TRBD2. This CDR3 has 16 amino acids. After removal of 4 bases from V and 4 bases from J, the junction contained 10 bases not matched to a gene. CDR1 is LGHDT, CDR2 YNNKEL, per germline (reference sequence). The CDR3 nucleotides read TGTGCCAGCAGCCCCCGGGTTAGCGGGCTATACAATGAGCAGTTCTTC. Translated: CASSPRVSGLYNEQFF.

V usage is TRBV29-1 and J usage is TRBJ2-1; D unresolved. The V gene's germline CDR1 is SQVTM and CDR2 ANQGSEA. The CDR3 length is 11 residues. Trimming shortened V by 2 bases and J by 7 bases, and 6 bases separated the two germline ends. Written as DNA, the CDR3 is TGCAGCGTTGAACCTGGGAATGAGCAGTTCTTC. Amino acid sequence: CSVEPGNEQFF.

This clonotype appeared many times. This rearrangement joins TRBV7-9 to TRBJ2-5; TRBD2 is a possible D gene (6 bases). V lost 5 bases, J lost 1 base, and 17 bases lay in between. The CDR3 has 16 residues. CDR1 is SEHNR and CDR2 is FQNEAQ in the germline V gene (reference sequence). CDR3 nucleotides: TGTGCCAGCAGCCCTGAGAAGGGGCGGGGCCAAGAGACCCAGTACTTC. It specifies CASSPEKGRGQETQYF.

The rearrangement links TRBV4-3 to TRBJ2-2; TRBD1 might be the D (6 bases). This CDR3 region has 16 residues. The germline V gene encodes CDR1 LGHNA and CDR2 YSLEER. V dropped 1 base and J dropped 3 bases, with 12 bases sitting between them. CDR3 sequence reads: CASSQVKGGDTGELFF. For the CDR3, the DNA is TGCGCCAGCAGCCAAGTAAAAGGGGGTGACACCGGGGAGCTGTTTTTT.

The rearrangement links TRBV7-3 to TRBJ2-2; D not resolved. CDR3 length equals 16 residues. The V gene lost 2 bases and the J gene lost 2 bases, with 12 bases spanning the gap. Germline V lookup: CDR1 SGHTA, CDR2 FQGTGA. In DNA, the CDR3 is TGTGCCAGCAGCTTAGTGGGTCCTCCTAACACCGGGGAGCTGTTTTTT. Amino acids: CASSLVGPPNTGELFF. Combining the CDR3 with reference TRBV7-3 and TRBJ2-2 gives the whole variable domain GAGVSQTPSNKVTEKGKYVELRCDPISGHTALYWYRQSLGQGPEFLIYFQGTGAADDSGLPNDRFFAVRPEGSVSTLKIQRTERGDSAVYLCASSLVGPPNTGELFFGEGSRLTVL.

This clonotype has only a few counts. The rearrangement links TRBV6-5 to TRBJ1-4; D possibly corresponds to TRBD1 (6 bases). Trimming removed 0 bases from V and 8 bases from J, with 13 bases in between. The CDR3 consists of 15 residues. Germline CDR1 is MNHEY and CDR2 is SVGAGI. The CDR3 DNA reads TGTGCCAGCAGTTACTCGGGGGCTCGTGGCGAAAAACTGTTTTTT. Protein product: CASSYSGARGEKLFF.